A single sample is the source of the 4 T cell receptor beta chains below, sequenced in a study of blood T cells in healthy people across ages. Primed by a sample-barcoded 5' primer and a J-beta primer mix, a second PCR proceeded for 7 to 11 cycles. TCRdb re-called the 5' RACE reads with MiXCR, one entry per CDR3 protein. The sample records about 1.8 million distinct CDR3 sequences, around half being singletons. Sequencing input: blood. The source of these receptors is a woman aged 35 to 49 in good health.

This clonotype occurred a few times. CDR3 region: CASRDHGADTQYF. The DNA for the CDR3 is TGTGCCAGCAGGGACCATGGGGCAGATACGCAGTATTTT. The V call is TRBV2, the J call TRBJ2-3; D is undetermined. This CDR3 region has 13 residues. Germline V gives CDR1 SNHLY, CDR2 FYNNEI. Trimming took 6 bases from V and 4 from J, leaving 11 bases between them.

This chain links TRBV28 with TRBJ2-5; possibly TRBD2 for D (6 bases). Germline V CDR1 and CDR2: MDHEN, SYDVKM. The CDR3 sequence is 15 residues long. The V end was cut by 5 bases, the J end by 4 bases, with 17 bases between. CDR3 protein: CASSPRGSLGETQYF. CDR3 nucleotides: TGTGCCAGCAGTCCCCGGGGGAGCTTGGGAGAGACCCAGTACTTC.

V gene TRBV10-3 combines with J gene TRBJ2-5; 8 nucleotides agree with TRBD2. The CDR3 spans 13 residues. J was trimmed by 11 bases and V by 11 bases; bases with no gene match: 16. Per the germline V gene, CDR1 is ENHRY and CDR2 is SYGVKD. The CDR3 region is CAPPGGGPNEQYF. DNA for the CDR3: TGTGCCCCGCCAGGCGGGGGGCCCAATGAGCAGTACTTC.

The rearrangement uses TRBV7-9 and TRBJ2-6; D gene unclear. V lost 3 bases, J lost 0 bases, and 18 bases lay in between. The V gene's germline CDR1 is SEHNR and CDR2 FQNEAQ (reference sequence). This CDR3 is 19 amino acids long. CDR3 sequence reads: CASSFNLASLRSGANVLTF. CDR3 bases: TGTGCCAGCAGCTTTAATCTGGCGAGTCTTCGCTCTGGGGCCAACGTCCTGACTTTC.